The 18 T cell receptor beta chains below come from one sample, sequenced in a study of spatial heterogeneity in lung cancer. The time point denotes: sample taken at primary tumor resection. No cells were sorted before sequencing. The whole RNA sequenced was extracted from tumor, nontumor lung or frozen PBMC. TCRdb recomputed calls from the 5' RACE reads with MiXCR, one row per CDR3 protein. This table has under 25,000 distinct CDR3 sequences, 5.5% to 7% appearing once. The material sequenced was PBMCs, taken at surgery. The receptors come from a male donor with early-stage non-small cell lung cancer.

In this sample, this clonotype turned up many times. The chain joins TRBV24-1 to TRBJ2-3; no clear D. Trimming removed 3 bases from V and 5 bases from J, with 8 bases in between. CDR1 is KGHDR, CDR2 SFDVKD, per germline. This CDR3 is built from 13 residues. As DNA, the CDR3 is TGTGCCACCAGTGATACCCAGCAAGATACGCAGTATTTT. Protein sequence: CATSDTQQDTQYF.

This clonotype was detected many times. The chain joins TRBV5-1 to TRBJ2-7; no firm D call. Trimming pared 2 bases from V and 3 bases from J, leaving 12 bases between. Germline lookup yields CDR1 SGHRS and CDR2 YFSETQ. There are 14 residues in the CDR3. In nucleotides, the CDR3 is TGCGCCAGCAGCTTAGTGGCAGAGTTCTACGAGCAGTACTTC. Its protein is CASSLVAEFYEQYF.

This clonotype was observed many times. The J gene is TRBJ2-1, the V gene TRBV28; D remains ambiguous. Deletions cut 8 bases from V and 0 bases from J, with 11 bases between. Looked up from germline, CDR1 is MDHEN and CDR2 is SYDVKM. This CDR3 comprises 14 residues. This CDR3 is CASRRHFSYNEQFF. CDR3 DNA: TGTGCCAGCCGACGACACTTCTCCTACAATGAGCAGTTCTTC.

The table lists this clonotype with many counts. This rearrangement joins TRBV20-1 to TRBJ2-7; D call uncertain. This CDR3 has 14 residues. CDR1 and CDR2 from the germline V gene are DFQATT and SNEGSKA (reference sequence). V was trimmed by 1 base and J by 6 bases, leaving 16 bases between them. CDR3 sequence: CSARVGITVSEQYV. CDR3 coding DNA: TGCAGTGCTAGAGTGGGTATAACAGTGAGCGAGCAGTACGTC.

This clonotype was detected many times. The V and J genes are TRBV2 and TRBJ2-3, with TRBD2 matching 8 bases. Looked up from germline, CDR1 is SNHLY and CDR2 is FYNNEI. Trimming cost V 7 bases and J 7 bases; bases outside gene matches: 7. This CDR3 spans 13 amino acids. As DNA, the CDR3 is TGTGCCAGCATGACGGGGGGGCCAAATACGCAGTATTTT. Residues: CASMTGGPNTQYF.

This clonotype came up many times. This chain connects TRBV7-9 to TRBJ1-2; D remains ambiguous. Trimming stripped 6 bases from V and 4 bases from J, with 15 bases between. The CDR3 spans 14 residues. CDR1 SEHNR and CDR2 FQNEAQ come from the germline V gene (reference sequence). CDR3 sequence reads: CASSLLPARYGYTF. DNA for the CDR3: TGTGCCAGCAGTTTGCTGCCAGCGCGCTATGGCTACACCTTC.

The chain's CDR3 is CASGLDSTYEQYF. CDR3 nucleotide sequence: TGTGCCAGCGGCTTGGACTCGACCTACGAGCAGTACTTC. The chain uses TRBV9 and TRBJ2-7, with D maybe TRBD2 (5 bases). Trimming shortened V by 7 bases and J by 2 bases, and 13 bases separated the two germline ends. Per the germline V gene, CDR1 is SGDLS and CDR2 is YYNGEE. The CDR3 spans 13 residues.

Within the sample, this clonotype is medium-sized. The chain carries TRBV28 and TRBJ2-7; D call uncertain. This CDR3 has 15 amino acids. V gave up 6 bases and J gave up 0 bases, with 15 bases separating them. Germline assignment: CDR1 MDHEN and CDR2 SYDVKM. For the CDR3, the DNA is TGTGCCAGCAGCCTCCGATCTCCCCCCTCCTACGAGCAGTACGTC. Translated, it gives CASSLRSPPSYEQYV.

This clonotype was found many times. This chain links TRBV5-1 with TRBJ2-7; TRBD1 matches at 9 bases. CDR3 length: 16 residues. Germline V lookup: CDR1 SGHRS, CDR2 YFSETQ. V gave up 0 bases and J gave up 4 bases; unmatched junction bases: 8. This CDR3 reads CASSLGLTGGLYEQYF. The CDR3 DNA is TGCGCCAGCAGCTTGGGACTTACAGGGGGCTTGTACGAGCAGTACTTC.

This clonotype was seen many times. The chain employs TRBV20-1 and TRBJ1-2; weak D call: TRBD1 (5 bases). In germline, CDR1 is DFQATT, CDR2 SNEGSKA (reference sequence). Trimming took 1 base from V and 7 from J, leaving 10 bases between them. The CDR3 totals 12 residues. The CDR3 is CSARVGTSGYTF. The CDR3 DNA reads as TGCAGTGCTAGAGTTGGGACGAGTGGCTACACCTTC.

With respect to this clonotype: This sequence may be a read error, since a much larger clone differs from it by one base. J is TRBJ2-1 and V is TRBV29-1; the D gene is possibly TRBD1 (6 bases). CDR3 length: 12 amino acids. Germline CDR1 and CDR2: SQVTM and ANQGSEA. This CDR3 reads CSAKTGYNEQSF. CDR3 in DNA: TGCAGCGCAAAGACAGGCTACAATGAGCAGTCCTTC.

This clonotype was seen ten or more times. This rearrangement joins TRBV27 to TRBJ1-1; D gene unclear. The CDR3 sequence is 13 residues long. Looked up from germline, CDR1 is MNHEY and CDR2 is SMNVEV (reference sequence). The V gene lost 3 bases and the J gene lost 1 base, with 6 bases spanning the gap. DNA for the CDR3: TGTGCCAGCAGTTTTCGGAAGAACACTGAAGCTTTCTTT. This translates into CASSFRKNTEAFF.

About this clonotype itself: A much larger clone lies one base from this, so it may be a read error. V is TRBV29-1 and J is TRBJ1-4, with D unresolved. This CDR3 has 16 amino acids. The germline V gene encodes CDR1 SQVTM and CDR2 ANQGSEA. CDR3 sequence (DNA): TGCATCGTTGAAGATCTCCCCAACTCTGATCCGAGGAAACTGTTTTTT. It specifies CIVEDLPNSDPRKLFF. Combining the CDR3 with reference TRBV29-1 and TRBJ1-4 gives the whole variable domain SAVISQKPSRDICQRGTSLTIQCQVDSQVTMMFWYRQQPGQSLTLIATANQGSEATYESGFVIDKFPISRPNLTFSTLTVSNMSPEDSSIYLCIVEDLPNSDPRKLFFGSGTQLSVL.

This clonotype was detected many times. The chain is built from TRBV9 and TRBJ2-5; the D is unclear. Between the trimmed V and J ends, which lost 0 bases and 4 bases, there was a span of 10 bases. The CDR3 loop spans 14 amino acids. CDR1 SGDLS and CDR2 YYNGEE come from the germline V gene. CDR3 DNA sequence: TGTGCCAGCAGCGTAGGGCAGGACCTAGAGACCCAGTACTTC. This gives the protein CASSVGQDLETQYF.

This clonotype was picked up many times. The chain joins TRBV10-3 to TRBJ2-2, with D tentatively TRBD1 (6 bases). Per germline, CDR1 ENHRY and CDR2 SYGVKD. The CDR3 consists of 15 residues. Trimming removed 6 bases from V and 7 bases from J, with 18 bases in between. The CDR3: CAISANSGAGGELFF. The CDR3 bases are TGTGCCATCAGCGCTAACTCAGGGGCGGGCGGGGAGCTGTTTTTT.

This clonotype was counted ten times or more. The CDR3: CASSYSSRDRGNIQYF. The CDR3, as DNA: TGTGCCAGCAGTTACTCGTCACGGGACAGGGGAAATATTCAGTACTTC. The chain is built from TRBV6-2 or TRBV6-3 and TRBJ2-4; 10 bases are a match to TRBD1. The CDR3 sequence is 16 residues long. The ends lost 0 bases at V and 10 bases at J; junction bases unmatched: 9. The germline V gene has CDR1 MNHEY and CDR2 SVGEGT.

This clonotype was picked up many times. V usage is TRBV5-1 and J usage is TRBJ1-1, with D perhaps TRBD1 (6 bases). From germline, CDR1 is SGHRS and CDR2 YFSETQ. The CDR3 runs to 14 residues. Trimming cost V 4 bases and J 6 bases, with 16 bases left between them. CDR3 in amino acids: CASSIEPGVAEAFF. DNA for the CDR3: TGCGCCAGCAGCATAGAACCAGGGGTGGCTGAAGCTTTCTTT.

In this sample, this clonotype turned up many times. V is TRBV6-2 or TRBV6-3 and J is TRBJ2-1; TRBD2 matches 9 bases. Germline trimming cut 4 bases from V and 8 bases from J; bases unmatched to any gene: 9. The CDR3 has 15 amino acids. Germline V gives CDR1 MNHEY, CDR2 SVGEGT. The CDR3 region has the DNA TGTGCCAGCAGTTTACCGGGACTAGCTATCGATGAGCAGTTCTTC. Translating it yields CASSLPGLAIDEQFF.